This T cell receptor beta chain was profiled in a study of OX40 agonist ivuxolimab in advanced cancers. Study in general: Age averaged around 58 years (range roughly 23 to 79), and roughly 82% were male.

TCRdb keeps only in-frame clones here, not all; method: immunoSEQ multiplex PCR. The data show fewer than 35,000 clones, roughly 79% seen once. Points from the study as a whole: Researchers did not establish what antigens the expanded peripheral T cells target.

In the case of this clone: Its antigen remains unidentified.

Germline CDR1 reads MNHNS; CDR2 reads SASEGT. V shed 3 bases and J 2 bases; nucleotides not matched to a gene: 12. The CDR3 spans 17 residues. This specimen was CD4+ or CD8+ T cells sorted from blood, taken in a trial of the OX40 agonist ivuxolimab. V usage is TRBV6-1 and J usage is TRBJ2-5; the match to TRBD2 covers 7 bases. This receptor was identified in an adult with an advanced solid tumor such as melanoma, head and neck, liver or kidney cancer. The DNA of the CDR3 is TGTGCCAGCAGTGAGGGCCAGGGAGGGAGGGGACAAGAGACCCAGTACTTC. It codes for CASSEGQGGRGQETQYF.